These 13 T cell receptor beta chains share one sample of origin, sequenced in a study of T cells in Graves' hyperthyroidism and ophthalmopathy. Amplified TCR beta CDR3 regions derived from RNA transcripts. First-round RT-PCR of the TCR CDR3 relied on the HTBI primer set. Each CDR3 protein gets one entry after TCRdb re-called the multiplex PCR reads with MiXCR. The top ten hold around 30% of the sample, which has around 760,000 distinct CDR3 sequences, roughly 32% seen once. Sequencing input: blood. The receptors were sampled from a woman in her thirties or forties with Graves' hyperthyroidism.

In this sample, this clonotype turned up many times. This chain uses TRBV7-9 with TRBJ1-5, with D perhaps TRBD1 (5 bases). The germline V gene has CDR1 SEHNR and CDR2 FQNEAQ (reference sequence). The CDR3 totals 14 residues. The V and J ends lost 3 bases and 4 bases respectively, with 10 bases between them. For the CDR3, the DNA is TGTGCCAGCAGCTTCGATTACAGGAATCAGCCCCAGCATTTT. It yields the protein CASSFDYRNQPQHF. Based on the CDR3 plus reference TRBV7-9 and TRBJ1-5, the full variable domain is DTGVSQNPRHKITKRGQNVTFRCDPISEHNRLYWYRQTLGQGPEFLTYFQNEAQLEKSRLLSDRFSAERPKGSFSTLEIQRTEQGDSAMYLCASSFDYRNQPQHFGDGTRLSIL.

This chain uses TRBV20-1 with TRBJ1-4, with D unclear. Looked up from germline, CDR1 is DFQATT and CDR2 is SNEGSKA (reference sequence). V was pared by 5 bases and J by 4 bases, with 11 bases between. The CDR3 is 13 residues long. DNA for the CDR3: TGCAGTGCTGGCAGCCAGTTTAATGAAAAACTGTTTTTT. As protein: CSAGSQFNEKLFF.

This chain connects TRBV10-3 to TRBJ1-2; D may be TRBD1 (5 bases). Between the trimmed V and J ends, which lost 10 bases and 8 bases, there was a span of 23 bases. The CDR3 consists of 14 residues. CDR1 is ENHRY, CDR2 SYGVKD, per germline. The CDR3 here is CASTIRGRVYGYTF. CDR3 coding DNA: TGTGCCAGCACCATCCGAGGCAGGGTTTACGGCTACACCTTC.

This clonotype came up a few times. The V and J genes are TRBV4-1 and TRBJ1-2; 9 bases are shared with TRBD1. With V trimmed by 5 bases and J by 6 bases, 13 bases remained unmatched. Germline V gives CDR1 MGHRA, CDR2 YSYEKL. CDR3 size: 16 residues. The DNA for the CDR3 is TGCGCCAGCAGCGAGGAAAAGAGGACAGGGGTGGATGGCTACACCTTC. Translating it yields CASSEEKRTGVDGYTF.

The rearrangement joins TRBV5-6 to TRBJ2-7, with 11 bases lining up with TRBD2. The CDR3 covers 15 residues. Germline CDR1 SGHDT, CDR2 YYEEEE. The J segment lost 0 bases and the V segment lost 2 bases, leaving 1 base of the junction unmatched. The CDR3: CASSFGTSGSYEQYF. The CDR3 region has the DNA TGTGCCAGCAGCTTCGGGACTAGCGGCTCCTACGAGCAGTACTTC.

V usage is TRBV29-1 and J usage is TRBJ2-7; D might be TRBD1 (6 bases). There are 12 residues in the CDR3. From germline, CDR1 is SQVTM and CDR2 ANQGSEA. Trimming removed 8 bases from V and 0 bases from J, with 11 bases in between. The DNA for the CDR3 is TGCAGCCCACAGGGTAACTCCTACGAGCAGTACTTC. This translates into CSPQGNSYEQYF.

This clonotype was seen repeatedly, ten times or more. The V gene is TRBV2, the J gene TRBJ1-1, with D perhaps TRBD1 (6 bases). Germline V gene sequence: CDR1 SNHLY, CDR2 FYNNEI. V was shortened by 6 bases and J by 5 bases, with 16 bases between the two germline ends. The CDR3 contains 14 residues. The CDR3 region is CASRGDRIGTEAFF. CDR3 nucleotide sequence: TGTGCCAGCAGGGGAGACAGGATCGGGACTGAAGCTTTCTTT.

The genes are TRBV29-1 and TRBJ1-1; D may be TRBD1 (6 bases). Per the germline V gene, CDR1 is SQVTM and CDR2 is ANQGSEA. Trimming took 3 bases from V and 0 from J, leaving 14 bases between them. The CDR3 has 15 amino acids. CDR3 sequence: CSVDGQKVMNTEAFF. In nucleotides, the CDR3 is TGCAGCGTTGACGGACAGAAGGTTATGAACACTGAAGCTTTCTTT.

This clonotype came up a few times. This chain links TRBV28 with TRBJ2-7, with TRBD2 identical over 12 bases. After removal of 10 bases from V and 3 bases from J, the junction contained 7 bases not matched to a gene. The CDR3 loop spans 14 amino acids. CDR1 is MDHEN, CDR2 SYDVKM, per germline. This chain's CDR3 is CATLAGGPYYEQYF. CDR3 DNA: TGTGCCACTCTAGCGGGAGGGCCGTACTACGAGCAGTACTTC.

The gene calls are TRBV7-3 and TRBJ2-7; 14 positions match TRBD2. CDR3 length: 15 amino acids. Germline-derived CDR1 and CDR2 are SGHTA and FQGTGA. J gave up 9 bases and V 5 bases, and 9 bases lay outside the gene matches. CDR3 protein: CASSQTSGGAARQYF. The CDR3 nucleotides read TGTGCCAGCAGCCAGACTAGCGGGGGGGCCGCTAGGCAGTACTTC.

This clonotype was counted at least ten times. CDR3 DNA sequence: TGTGCCAGCAGTTCCCTTAACACAGGGTTCTATGGCTACACCTTC. Amino acids: CASSSLNTGFYGYTF. V and J are TRBV12-3 or TRBV12-4 and TRBJ1-2; perhaps TRBD1 as D (6 bases). The CDR3 has 15 residues. The V end was cut by 4 bases, the J end by 4 bases, with 16 bases between.

In its sample, this clonotype was seen once. This sequence joins TRBV6-5 and TRBJ2-6; the match to TRBD2 covers 9 bases. With V trimmed by 11 bases and J by 0 bases, 20 bases remained unmatched. Germline CDR1 is MNHEY and CDR2 is SVGAGI. This CDR3 is 20 amino acids long. For the CDR3, the DNA is TGTGCCGCACTTGGCGGGCCCGGACTAGCGAGGTCCTCTGGGGCCAACGTCCTGACTTTC. Translating it yields CAALGGPGLARSSGANVLTF.

This clonotype showed up just a few times. The genes are TRBV19 and TRBJ2-7; the match to TRBD2 covers 7 bases. CDR3 length equals 15 residues. Germline V gene data show CDR1 as LNHDA and CDR2 as SQIVND (reference sequence). Germline trimming cut 7 bases from V and 3 bases from J; bases unmatched to any gene: 12. The CDR3 is CASTMRAGPNYEQYF. The CDR3 DNA reads TGTGCCAGTACCATGCGAGCGGGGCCCAACTACGAGCAGTACTTC. Filled out from reference TRBV19 and TRBJ2-7, the complete variable domain reads DGGITQSPKYLFRKEGQNVTLSCEQNLNHDAMYWYRQDPGQGLRLIYYSQIVNDFQKGDIAEGYSVSREKKESFPLTVTSAQKNPTAFYLCASTMRAGPNYEQYFGPGTRLTVT.